The clone carrying this T cell receptor (beta chain) was seen more than once but under ten times. Its antigen is not identified. The data derive from a study of T cell repertoires in cytomegalovirus infection. The overall study: Public TCR beta signatures marked donors with CMV infection and the matching HLA.

Each CDR3 protein gets one entry after TCRdb re-called the reads with MiXCR. The sample contains around 340,000 distinct CDR3 sequences, roughly 29% of which appear only once. Study-wide points: HLA-C-restricted CMV-specific TCR beta clonotypes were dominant in the ex vivo response. There were carriers of CMV plus the relevant HLA, and cumulative public TCR beta family frequency identified them.

This CDR3 contains 13 residues. Trimming removed 6 bases from V and 8 bases from J; junction bases left unmatched: 9. The V and J genes are TRBV12-3 or TRBV12-4 and TRBJ1-2, with TRBD1 identical over 7 bases. This TCR derives from a human donor in good health (CMV status not recorded). Some clones in this sample may be carry-over from other donors' samples. Material: cultured PBMCs, obtained from culture after CMV antigen stimulation. The CDR3: CASSSGGLRGYTF. As DNA, the CDR3 is TGTGCCAGCAGCTCAGGGGGATTGAGGGGCTACACCTTC.